The 2 T cell receptor beta chains in this list originate from one sample, sequenced in a study of OX40 agonist ivuxolimab in advanced cancers. This table comes from immunoSEQ multiplex PCR, and its TCRdb copy is limited to in-frame clones, with some not included. Of some 150,000 clones in the sample, more than 85% are singletons; the top ten hold 0.9% to 1.2%. Specimen: CD4+ or CD8+ T cells sorted from blood, collected in a trial of the OX40 agonist ivuxolimab. The receptors shown here come from an adult with an advanced solid tumor such as melanoma, head and neck, liver or kidney cancer.

This clone was detected once. The chain is built from TRBV18 and TRBJ2-5; the match to TRBD1 covers 8 bases. The germline V gene encodes CDR1 KGHSH and CDR2 LQKENI. V lost 3 bases, J lost 7 bases, and 10 bases stayed unmatched. The CDR3 covers 15 residues. The CDR3 coding sequence is TGTGCCAGCTCACCGGACAGGGTCCCATCTAGGACCCAGTACTTC. This translates into CASSPDRVPSRTQYF.

This sequence joins TRBV18 and TRBJ1-6; no firm D call. Looked up from germline, CDR1 is KGHSH and CDR2 is LQKENI. The CDR3 is 15 residues long. The germline V and J ends were trimmed by 6 bases and 0 bases, with 9 bases remaining between them. CDR3: CASSPESSYNSPLHF. In nucleotides, the CDR3 is TGTGCCAGCTCTCCTGAGAGCTCCTATAATTCACCCCTCCACTTT.